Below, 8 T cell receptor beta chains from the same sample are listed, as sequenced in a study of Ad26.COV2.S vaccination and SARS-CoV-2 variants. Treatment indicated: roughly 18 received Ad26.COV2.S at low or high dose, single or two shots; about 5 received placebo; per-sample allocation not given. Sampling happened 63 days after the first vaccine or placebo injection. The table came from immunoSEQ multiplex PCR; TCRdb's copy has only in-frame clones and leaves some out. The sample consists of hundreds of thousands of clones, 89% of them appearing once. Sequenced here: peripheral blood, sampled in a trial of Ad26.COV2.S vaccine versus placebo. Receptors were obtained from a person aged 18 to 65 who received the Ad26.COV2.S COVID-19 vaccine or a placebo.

In DNA form, the CDR3 reads TGTGCCAGCAGCTTAGTTGCAAATGAAGCTTTCTTT. It encodes CASSLVANEAFF. The chain links TRBV7-2 to TRBJ1-1; D unresolved. Germline V gene data show CDR1 as SGHTA and CDR2 as FQGNSA. The CDR3 has 12 residues. With 1 base removed from V and 7 bases from J, the gap between germline ends came to 7 bases.

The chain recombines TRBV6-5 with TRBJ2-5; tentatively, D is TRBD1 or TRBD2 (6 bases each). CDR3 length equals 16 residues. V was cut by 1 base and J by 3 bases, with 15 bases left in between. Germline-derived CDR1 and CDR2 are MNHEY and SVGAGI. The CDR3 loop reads CASSYFGSGAKETQYF. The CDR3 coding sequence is TGTGCCAGCAGTTACTTTGGTTCGGGGGCCAAAGAGACCCAGTACTTC.

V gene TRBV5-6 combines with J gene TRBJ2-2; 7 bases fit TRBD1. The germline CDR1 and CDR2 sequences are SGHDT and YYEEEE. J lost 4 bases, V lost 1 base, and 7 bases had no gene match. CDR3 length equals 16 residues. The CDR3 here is CASSLFIGTVTGELFF. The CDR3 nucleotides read TGTGCCAGCAGCTTGTTCATCGGGACAGTCACCGGGGAGCTGTTTTTT.

This CDR3 reads CASSPERGGTDTQYF. The CDR3 nucleotides are TGTGCCAGTAGTCCCGAGCGGGGAGGGACAGATACGCAGTATTTT. J is TRBJ2-3 and V is TRBV19; TRBD2 matches at 7 bases. Germline V gene sequence: CDR1 LNHDA, CDR2 SQIVND (reference sequence). This CDR3 is built from 15 residues. V shed 5 bases and J 3 bases; nucleotides not matched to a gene: 8.

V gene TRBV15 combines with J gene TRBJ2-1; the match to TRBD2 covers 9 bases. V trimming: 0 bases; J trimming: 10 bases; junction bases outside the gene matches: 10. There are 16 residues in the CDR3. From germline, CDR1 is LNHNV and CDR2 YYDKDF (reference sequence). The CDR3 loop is CATSREVLAGTQEQFF. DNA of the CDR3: TGTGCCACCAGCAGAGAAGTTCTAGCGGGGACCCAAGAGCAGTTCTTC.

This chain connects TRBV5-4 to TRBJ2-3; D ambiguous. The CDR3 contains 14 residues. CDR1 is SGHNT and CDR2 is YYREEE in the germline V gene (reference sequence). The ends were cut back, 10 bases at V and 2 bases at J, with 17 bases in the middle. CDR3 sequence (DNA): TGTGCCTCCAACGGTGGGCTAACCACAGATACGCAGTATTTT. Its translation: CASNGGLTTDTQYF.

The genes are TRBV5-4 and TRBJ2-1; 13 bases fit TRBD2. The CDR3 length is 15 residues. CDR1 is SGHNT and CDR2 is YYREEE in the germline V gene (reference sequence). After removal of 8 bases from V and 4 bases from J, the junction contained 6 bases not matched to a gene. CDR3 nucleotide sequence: TGTGCCAGTATGCCGGGACTAGCGGGGTACAATGAGCAGTTCTTC. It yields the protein CASMPGLAGYNEQFF.

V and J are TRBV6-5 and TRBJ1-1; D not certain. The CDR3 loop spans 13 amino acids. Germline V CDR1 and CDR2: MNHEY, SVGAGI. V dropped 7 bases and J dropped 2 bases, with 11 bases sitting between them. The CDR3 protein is CASKTGPNTEAFF. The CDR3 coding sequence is TGTGCCAGCAAAACCGGTCCAAACACTGAAGCTTTCTTT.